Below, 13 T cell receptor beta chains from the same sample are listed, as sequenced in a study of early T cells in non-severe SARS-CoV-2 infection. One entry per CDR3 protein, called by TCRdb with MiXCR from the 5' RACE reads. This table holds some 80,000 distinct CDR3 sequences, approximately 13% found once. Sequencing was performed on whole blood. These receptors originate from an adult who was a healthcare worker with PCR-confirmed SARS-CoV-2 infection or an uninfected control (not recorded which).

The chain has TRBV7-6 and TRBJ2-5; 9 bases fit TRBD2. The CDR3 is made up of 16 amino acids. The ends lost 2 bases at V and 2 bases at J; junction bases unmatched: 6. Looked up from germline, CDR1 is SGHVS and CDR2 is FNYEAQ. In DNA, the CDR3 is TGTGCCAGCAGCTTATCAGGTAGCGGGGGACAAGAGACCCAGTACTTC. Its translation is CASSLSGSGGQETQYF.

This clonotype was seen many times. The chain has TRBV11-1 and TRBJ2-5; D could derive from TRBD1 or TRBD2 (6 bases each). The CDR3 has 15 residues. Trimming pared 8 bases from V and 3 bases from J, leaving 19 bases between. The germline V gene has CDR1 SGHAT and CDR2 FQDESV (reference sequence). CDR3 DNA sequence: TGTGCCAGCCGGGACGGCACTAGGGGGGAAGAGACCCAGTACTTC. Its translation is CASRDGTRGEETQYF.

This clonotype showed up many times. The chain recombines TRBV5-1 with TRBJ1-3; TRBD1 aligns across 7 bases. The J segment lost 4 bases and the V segment lost 3 bases, leaving 1 base of the junction unmatched. CDR1 SGHRS and CDR2 YFSETQ come from the germline V gene. The CDR3 is 13 residues long. The CDR3 reads CASSWGQGNTIYF. The CDR3 nucleotides read TGCGCCAGCAGCTGGGGACAGGGAAACACCATATATTTT. The full variable domain, its missing parts supplied by reference TRBV5-1 and TRBJ1-3, is KAGVTQTPRYLIKTRGQQVTLSCSPISGHRSVSWYQQTPGQGLQFLFEYFSETQRNKGNFPGRFSGRQFSNSRSEMNVSTLELGDSALYLCASSWGQGNTIYFGEGSWLTVV.

This clonotype was seen only a few times. The V call is TRBV29-1, the J call TRBJ2-2, with D uncertain. The CDR3 is made up of 14 amino acids. Trimming cost V 3 bases and J 5 bases, with 13 bases left between them. CDR1 and CDR2 (germline): SQVTM, ANQGSEA. CDR3 region: CSVEVPRGTGELFF. CDR3 nucleotide sequence: TGCAGCGTTGAGGTCCCTCGTGGGACCGGGGAGCTGTTTTTT.

The chain is built from TRBV12-5 and TRBJ1-6; perhaps TRBD1 as D (6 bases). Deletions cut 0 bases from V and 4 bases from J, with 13 bases between. This CDR3 is built from 17 residues. The germline CDR1 and CDR2 sequences are LGHNT and FRNRAP. The CDR3 nucleotides are TGTGCTAGTGGTTTGGTATTTCGGACAGTTTATAATTCACCCCTCCACTTT. Residues: CASGLVFRTVYNSPLHF.

This clonotype occurred a few times. V and J are TRBV6-5 and TRBJ1-2; TRBD1 matches 8 bases. Germline-derived CDR1 and CDR2 are MNHEY and SVGAGI. CDR3 length equals 16 residues. V shed 2 bases and J 3 bases; nucleotides not matched to a gene: 8. In DNA form, the CDR3 reads TGTGCCAGCAGTTACAACCAGGGGGCTGTATACTATGGCTACACCTTC. This encodes CASSYNQGAVYYGYTF.

This clonotype was counted between two and nine times. The chain joins TRBV11-2 to TRBJ2-3; D not resolved. CDR3 length: 12 residues. V gave up 5 bases and J gave up 5 bases, with 8 bases separating them. The V gene's germline CDR1 is SGHAT and CDR2 FQNNGV. CDR3 nucleotides: TGTGCCAGCAGCCCGCCCATAGATACGCAGTATTTT. Its protein product is CASSPPIDTQYF. The variable domain in full, with the rest retrieved from reference TRBV11-2 and TRBJ2-3, is EAGVAQSPRYKIIEKRQSVAFWCNPISGHATLYWYQQILGQGPKLLIQFQNNGVVDDSQLPKDRFSAERLKGVDSTLKIQPAKLEDSAVYLCASSPPIDTQYFGPGTRLTVL.

This chain joins TRBV2 and TRBJ1-2; TRBD1 might be the D (6 bases). In germline, CDR1 is SNHLY, CDR2 FYNNEI. This CDR3 spans 14 amino acids. Trimming took 7 bases from V and 7 from J, leaving 19 bases between them. CDR3 region: CASMGGASRSGYTF. The CDR3 DNA is TGTGCCAGCATGGGGGGCGCTTCCCGTAGTGGCTACACCTTC.

In its sample, this clonotype was seen many times. This sequence joins TRBV6-1 and TRBJ1-1; no firm D call. CDR1 and CDR2 (germline): MNHNS, SASEGT. The CDR3 is 15 amino acids. Trimming cost V 8 bases and J 4 bases, with 20 bases left between them. The CDR3 sequence is CASQKTSDAPTEAFF. As DNA, the CDR3 is TGTGCCAGCCAGAAAACATCGGATGCACCCACTGAAGCTTTCTTT.

The CDR3 region is CASSPRTGGGLVSPLHF. The DNA of the CDR3 is TGTGCCAGCAGTCCCCGGACAGGGGGCGGATTGGTGTCACCCCTCCACTTT. The V call is TRBV6-2 or TRBV6-3, the J call TRBJ1-6; TRBD1 agrees at 11 bases. J lost 10 bases, V lost 5 bases, and 13 bases had no gene match. CDR3 length: 17 amino acids. CDR1 MNHEY and CDR2 SVGEGT come from the germline V gene.

In its sample, this clonotype was seen a few times. V is TRBV18 and J is TRBJ1-2; D gene uncertain. Deletions cut 3 bases from V and 3 bases from J, with 14 bases between. This CDR3 comprises 15 residues. The germline CDR1 and CDR2 sequences are KGHSH and LQKENI. The DNA of the CDR3 is TGTGCCAGCTCACCCTATGGCGGGGAGGACTATGGCTACACCTTC. This sequence encodes CASSPYGGEDYGYTF. Complete variable domain (other parts from reference TRBV18 and TRBJ1-2): NAGVMQNPRHLVRRRGQEARLRCSPMKGHSHVYWYRQLPEEGLKFMVYLQKENIIDESGMPKERFSAEFPKEGPSILRIQQVVRGDSAAYFCASSPYGGEDYGYTFGSGTRLTVV.

This clonotype was observed many times. The V call is TRBV6-1, the J call TRBJ1-5, with D perhaps TRBD1 (6 bases). Trimming removed 6 bases from V and 7 bases from J, with 25 bases in between. The CDR3 contains 17 residues. Germline CDR1 reads MNHNS; CDR2 reads SASEGT. The DNA of the CDR3 is TGTGCCAGCAGCAAAAGGGTCCTACAGGGTTTAGGCCAGCCCCAGCATTTT. Encoded protein: CASSKRVLQGLGQPQHF.

This clonotype was picked up a small number of times. The V gene is TRBV3-1, the J gene TRBJ2-7, with D perhaps matching TRBD1 (5 bases). Germline CDR1 and CDR2: LGHDT and YNNKEL (reference sequence). This CDR3 region has 12 residues. V lost 4 bases to trimming and J lost 6 bases, with 10 bases between them. The CDR3 bases are TGTGCCAGCAGCCCCAGGGAACGCGAGCAGTACTTC. Encoded protein: CASSPREREQYF.